The next 5 T cell receptor beta chains were all read from a single sample in a study of blood T cell repertoires in COVID-19. The method was immunoSEQ multiplex PCR; TCRdb's version includes in-frame clones alone and lacks a portion of them. The table records around 400,000 clones, approximately 91% of them present only once. The specimen sequenced was PBMCs or T cells enriched from blood (not recorded which). These receptors all come from a woman between 18 and 29 years old who had been exposed to COVID-19.

The chain employs TRBV28 and TRBJ1-1, with no clear D. There are 15 residues in the CDR3. CDR1 is MDHEN and CDR2 is SYDVKM in the germline V gene. The germline V and J ends were trimmed by 5 bases and 2 bases, with 15 bases remaining between them. CDR3 in amino acids: CASSPGSEGNTEAFF. CDR3 coding DNA: TGTGCCAGCAGTCCCGGGTCGGAAGGTAACACTGAAGCTTTCTTT.

The rearrangement links TRBV7-9 to TRBJ2-3; D unclear. CDR1 is SEHNR and CDR2 is FQNEAQ in the germline V gene (reference sequence). The germline V and J ends were trimmed by 7 bases and 3 bases, with 11 bases remaining between them. The CDR3 totals 13 residues. The CDR3 region has the DNA TGTGCCAGCACGGTCGGCAGGACAGATACGCAGTATTTT. Residues: CASTVGRTDTQYF. The full variable domain, completed using reference TRBV7-9 and TRBJ2-3, is DTGVSQNPRHKITKRGQNVTFRCDPISEHNRLYWYRQTLGQGPEFLTYFQNEAQLEKSRLLSDRFSAERPKGSFSTLEIQRTEQGDSAMYLCASTVGRTDTQYFGPGTRLTVL.

Note on this clone: Just one base apart from a much larger clone, this may be a read error. The gene calls are TRBV4-1 and TRBJ2-7; the match to TRBD1 covers 10 bases. Trimming removed 2 bases from V and 2 bases from J; junction bases left unmatched: 3. The CDR3 is made up of 15 amino acids. Germline loops: CDR1 MGHRA, CDR2 YSYEKL. CDR3 nucleotides: TGCGCCAGCAGCCAACCGGACAGGGGGGCCTACGAGCAGTACTTC. Translating gives CASSQPDRGAYEQYF.

CDR3 nucleotide sequence: TGTGCCAGCAGTTACCTGACAGGTGGAGCGCGGGGCTACACCTTC. Protein product: CASSYLTGGARGYTF. The chain couples TRBV6-5 to TRBJ1-2, with D possibly being TRBD1 (6 bases). The V gene lost 2 bases and the J gene lost 8 bases, with 18 bases spanning the gap. This CDR3 has 15 residues. The germline CDR1 and CDR2 sequences are MNHEY and SVGAGI.

The chain combines TRBV5-1 with TRBJ1-3; a possible D gene is TRBD1 (5 bases). Per the germline V gene, CDR1 is SGHRS and CDR2 is YFSETQ. The germline V and J ends were trimmed by 1 base and 1 base, with 9 bases remaining between them. The CDR3 has 15 residues. The CDR3 is CASSLPQGSGNTIYF. The CDR3 region has the DNA TGCGCCAGCAGCTTGCCCCAGGGATCTGGAAACACCATATATTTT.